One sample yielded the 20 T cell receptor beta chains listed below, sequenced in a study of PD-1 blockade in classical Hodgkin lymphoma. Data came from immunoSEQ multiplex PCR; TCRdb stores just in-frame clones and leaves some out. The sample carries 25,000 to 35,000 clones, around 79% recorded once. Time point described: cycle 4 day 1 (C4D1), after more than five weeks of nivolumab. Every one of the patients relapsed after autologous stem cell transplantation (brentuximab vedotin exposure was variable). Magnetic depletion of unwanted cells isolated CD4+ T cells from thawed PBMCs. Sequences were derived from CD4+ T cells from blood, sampled before the fourth cycle of nivolumab. The receptor source for this set is a human donor with classical Hodgkin lymphoma.

The J gene is TRBJ1-4, the V gene TRBV7-2, with 10 bases identical to TRBD1. CDR3 length equals 14 residues. Germline V gives CDR1 SGHTA, CDR2 FQGNSA. The J segment lost 7 bases and the V segment lost 5 bases, leaving 4 bases of the junction unmatched. CDR3 DNA sequence: TGTGCCAGCAGCCGTGACAGGGGGCCTGAAAAACTGTTTTTT. It codes for CASSRDRGPEKLFF.

The V call is TRBV4-1, the J call TRBJ1-1; a weak D match, TRBD1 (5 bases). Germline V CDR1 and CDR2: MGHRA, YSYEKL. The CDR3 loop spans 13 amino acids. V was clipped by 6 bases and J by 1 base, with 9 bases between them. CDR3: CASSSGGNTEAFF. The CDR3 nucleotides are TGCGCCAGCAGTTCGGGGGGGAACACTGAAGCTTTCTTT.

This chain joins TRBV9 and TRBJ2-7; a possible D gene is TRBD1 (6 bases). The V and J ends lost 1 base and 5 bases respectively, with 13 bases between them. The CDR3 is 14 residues long. Germline values: CDR1 SGDLS, CDR2 YYNGEE. CDR3 coding DNA: TGTGCCAGCAGCGTAACGCAGGGGTCCGACGAGCAGTACTTC. Residues: CASSVTQGSDEQYF.

This chain links TRBV7-2 with TRBJ2-1; 15 bases are shared with TRBD2. Trimming at V came to 5 bases and at J to 10 bases, leaving 6 bases not matched to a gene. The germline V gene encodes CDR1 SGHTA and CDR2 FQGNSA. The CDR3 has 15 amino acids. The CDR3, as DNA: TGTGCCAGCAGCGCGGCGGGACTAGCGGGGGGAGAGCAGTTCTTC. Translated: CASSAAGLAGGEQFF.

The chain employs TRBV9 and TRBJ1-4, with D possibly matching TRBD1 (5 bases). This CDR3 is 15 amino acids long. Germline values: CDR1 SGDLS, CDR2 YYNGEE. Trimming removed 4 bases at V and 5 bases at J, with 15 bases between. CDR3 in amino acids: CASSQNSGGNEKLFF. The CDR3 DNA reads as TGTGCCAGCAGCCAAAACAGTGGGGGAAATGAAAAACTGTTTTTT.

This clone was seen a single time. This chain uses TRBV5-1 with TRBJ1-2; no firm D call. Germline CDR1 and CDR2: SGHRS and YFSETQ. Trimming pared 4 bases from V and 0 bases from J, leaving 10 bases between. The CDR3 totals 14 residues. In DNA form, the CDR3 reads TGCGCCAGCAGCCTTGCATTAGCTAACTATGGCTACACCTTC. Protein sequence: CASSLALANYGYTF. Complete variable domain (other parts from reference TRBV5-1 and TRBJ1-2): KAGVTQTPRYLIKTRGQQVTLSCSPISGHRSVSWYQQTPGQGLQFLFEYFSETQRNKGNFPGRFSGRQFSNSRSEMNVSTLELGDSALYLCASSLALANYGYTFGSGTRLTVV.

The chain links TRBV7-9 to TRBJ2-3; D remains ambiguous. Germline V gene sequence: CDR1 SEHNR, CDR2 FQNEAQ (reference sequence). V lost 5 bases, J lost 5 bases, and 8 bases lay in between. The CDR3 length is 12 residues. This CDR3 is CASSPTGDTQYF. The CDR3 coding sequence is TGTGCCAGCAGCCCGACCGGAGATACGCAGTATTTT.

This clone was detected a few times. The chain is built from TRBV6-6 and TRBJ2-7; no definite D call. V shed 3 bases and J shed 4 bases, with 13 bases lying between them. CDR1 and CDR2 from the germline V gene are MNHNY and SVGAGI (reference sequence). CDR3 length: 14 residues. The CDR3 DNA sequence: TGTGCCAGCAGTTATCGGGCCAGCACTTACGAGCAGTACTTC. This translates into CASSYRASTYEQYF.

This chain joins TRBV6-5 and TRBJ1-2, with D tentatively TRBD1 (6 bases). V lost 5 bases, J lost 4 bases, and 11 bases lay in between. There are 13 residues in the CDR3. Germline assignment: CDR1 MNHEY and CDR2 SVGAGI. As DNA, the CDR3 is TGTGCCAGCAGTCCGACAGGTTTCTATGGCTACACCTTC. As protein: CASSPTGFYGYTF.

In DNA, the CDR3 is TGTGCCAGCAGCGTAGGTCTGGGACCGCAAGAGACCCAGTACTTC. Translating it yields CASSVGLGPQETQYF. J is TRBJ2-5 and V is TRBV9; D is perhaps TRBD1 or TRBD2 (5 bases each). V was trimmed by 0 bases and J by 2 bases, leaving 11 bases between them. The CDR3 runs 15 residues. Germline CDR1 SGDLS, CDR2 YYNGEE.

This clone was counted a few times. The rearrangement joins TRBV2 to TRBJ1-1; a possible D gene is TRBD1 (5 bases). The CDR3 is 11 amino acids. Trimming left V 2 bases short and J 10 bases short, with 8 bases between. Germline V gives CDR1 SNHLY, CDR2 FYNNEI. CDR3 residues: CASSEYRTAFF. The CDR3 coding sequence is TGTGCCAGCAGTGAATACAGGACAGCTTTCTTT.

This chain links TRBV18 with TRBJ2-6; D might be TRBD2 (5 bases). This CDR3 spans 20 amino acids. Germline V gene sequence: CDR1 KGHSH, CDR2 LQKENI. The germline V and J ends were trimmed by 6 bases and 0 bases, with 24 bases remaining between them. The CDR3, as DNA: TGTGCCAGCTCCCCGAGGGCAGTCTTCCAAATCAGCTCTGGGGCCAACGTCCTGACTTTC. This gives the protein CASSPRAVFQISSGANVLTF.

The rearrangement links TRBV9 to TRBJ2-3; D uncertain. The CDR3 consists of 13 residues. Germline CDR1 and CDR2: SGDLS and YYNGEE. The V gene lost 0 bases and the J gene lost 4 bases, with 6 bases spanning the gap. Here the CDR3 DNA reads TGTGCCAGCAGCGTAGAGCCCCCAGATACGCAGTATTTT. It is translated as CASSVEPPDTQYF.

This chain uses TRBV5-1 with TRBJ2-7; perhaps TRBD1 as D (5 bases). CDR1 SGHRS and CDR2 YFSETQ come from the germline V gene. With 5 bases removed from V and 1 base from J, the gap between germline ends came to 13 bases. This CDR3 is built from 14 residues. CDR3 sequence (DNA): TGCGCCAGCAGAAGAACACAGGAGTCCTACGAGCAGTACTTC. It translates to CASRRTQESYEQYF.

The chain uses TRBV9 and TRBJ2-5; 8 nucleotides align to TRBD2. The trim removed 3 bases at V and 2 bases at J, leaving 3 bases unmatched. Germline V gives CDR1 SGDLS, CDR2 YYNGEE. CDR3 length equals 14 residues. The CDR3 loop reads CASSAGTSQETQYF. The CDR3 DNA sequence: TGTGCCAGCAGCGCCGGGACTAGTCAAGAGACCCAGTACTTC.

The V call is TRBV7-2, the J call TRBJ2-7; 12 nucleotides line up with TRBD2. The CDR3 contains 16 residues. Germline V lookup: CDR1 SGHTA, CDR2 FQGNSA. Trimming took 2 bases from V and 4 from J; bases not matched to a gene: 6. CDR3 in amino acids: CASSLSSGRAKYEQYF. The CDR3 DNA is TGTGCCAGCAGCTTATCTAGCGGGAGGGCCAAATACGAGCAGTACTTC.

A few counts support this clone. The chain carries TRBV7-6 and TRBJ1-6; 7 nucleotides match TRBD1. This CDR3 is built from 15 residues. Germline loops: CDR1 SGHVS, CDR2 FNYEAQ. V lost 1 base to trimming and J lost 6 bases; unmatched junction nucleotides: 3. CDR3 residues: CASSLVGTVNSPLHF. DNA for the CDR3: TGTGCCAGCAGCTTAGTCGGGACAGTTAATTCACCCCTCCACTTT. Full variable domain (rest looked up from reference TRBV7-6 and TRBJ1-6): GAGVSQSPRYKVTKRGQDVALRCDPISGHVSLYWYRQALGQGPEFLTYFNYEAQQDKSGLPNDRFSAERPEGSISTLTIQRTEQRDSAMYRCASSLVGTVNSPLHFGNGTRLTVT.

The chain employs TRBV29-1 and TRBJ1-1; 8 bases align to TRBD1. From germline, CDR1 is SQVTM and CDR2 ANQGSEA. This CDR3 is 14 amino acids long. After removal of 3 bases from V and 5 bases from J, the junction contained 8 bases not matched to a gene. CDR3 coding DNA: TGCAGCGTTGACCAGACAGGGGATGGGACTGAAGCTTTCTTT. This codes for CSVDQTGDGTEAFF.

The J gene is TRBJ2-3, the V gene TRBV10-3; 10 nucleotides line up with TRBD2. Trimming took 7 bases from V and 4 from J; bases not matched to a gene: 2. Germline loops: CDR1 ENHRY, CDR2 SYGVKD. CDR3 length: 13 residues. The CDR3 coding sequence is TGTGCCATCACTAGCGGGAGCCCAGATACGCAGTATTTT. Its translation: CAITSGSPDTQYF.

V is TRBV7-3 and J is TRBJ2-7; 15 nucleotides align to TRBD2. This CDR3 is 20 amino acids long. J lost 1 base, V lost 1 base, and 11 bases had no gene match. Germline lookup yields CDR1 SGHTA and CDR2 FQGTGA. This CDR3 is CASSLKVKGLAGGFSYEQYF. CDR3 DNA sequence: TGTGCCAGCAGCTTAAAGGTTAAGGGACTAGCGGGGGGCTTTTCCTACGAGCAGTACTTC.